Here is one TCR beta chain with its context. What it recognizes is unknown. With a much larger clone just one base away, this may be a read error. This sample stems from a study of T-cell reconstitution after alpha-beta-depleted transplantation in children. Germline V gives CDR1 MNHEY, CDR2 SVGAGI. The CDR3 runs 16 residues. General study findings and limits: When one year had passed after transplant, most T-cell counts and diversity came from newly produced T cells. After transplant, at about two months, alpha-beta T cells were reportedly derived from several hundred expanded graft clones. Recipient T cells and thymic progenitors that survived were the source of the high TCRbeta diversity seen at day 60 in some patients.

Unique molecular identifiers were incorporated into the prepared TCRbeta library. TCRdb ran MiXCR on the PCR reads and lists one entry per CDR3 protein. This table has about 260,000 distinct CDR3 sequences, around 7.5% appearing once. This TCR was recovered from a male patient aged 10 to 17 who had a stem cell transplant for acute lymphoblastic leukemia, so the T cells may come from the graft donor. Sequencing used PBMCs, mostly from graft donor cells, obtained 180 days after TCRalphabeta/CD19-depleted stem cell transplant. V and J are TRBV6-5 and TRBJ1-2; no definite D call. CDR3 sequence (DNA): TGTGACAGCAGTTCCCCGGGATTCTTGGGCTACTATGGCTACACCTTC. Protein sequence: CDSSSPGFLGYYGYTF.